Sequencing of this T cell receptor (beta chain) was carried out in a study of CD8 T cells in Susac syndrome. General observations from the study: Susac-specific public clones were found in both the total CD8+ and the CD8+ TEMRA repertoires, with under 20 in the former and about five in the latter.

0.5 to 1 ug RNA was reverse transcribed with random hexamers. The method of amplification for TCR beta CDR3 was immunoSEQ multiplex PCR, covering 54 Vbeta and 13 Jbeta. TCRdb reanalysed the immunoSEQ multiplex PCR reads using MiXCR and keeps one entry per CDR3 protein. The data hold about 190,000 distinct CDR3 sequences, with around 95% observed a single time. Both CD4+ and CD8+ T cells were negatively isolated, and TEMRA cells underwent FACS enrichment. Remarks on this clonotype: What it recognizes is unknown.

The TCR sequence derives from a human donor with Susac syndrome. The specimen sequenced was CD8+ T cells from PBMCs.

CDR3 amino acids: CSAGEGSHANNEQFF. Here the CDR3 DNA reads TGCAGTGCTGGGGAAGGGAGCCATGCTAACAATGAGCAGTTCTTC. The chain couples TRBV20-1 to TRBJ2-1, with D perhaps TRBD2 (5 bases). Germline CDR1 reads DFQATT; CDR2 reads SNEGSKA (reference sequence). Trimming removed 5 bases from V and 5 bases from J, with 19 bases in between. CDR3 length equals 15 residues.